This T cell receptor (beta chain) emerged from a study of blood T cell repertoires in COVID-19. The CDR3 totals 15 residues. CDR1 and CDR2 from the germline V gene are LNHDA and SQIVND (reference sequence). The V segment lost 3 bases and the J segment 3 bases; nucleotides outside the gene matches: 5. TCRdb's table, derived via immunoSEQ multiplex PCR, lists solely in-frame clones and lacks some. The profile shows about 220,000 clones, about 79% of them singletons. Individuals drawn from around 25 US areas were about 18 to 95 years old. The gene calls are TRBV19 and TRBJ1-2, with TRBD1 identical over 9 bases. Sequencing was performed on PBMCs or T cells enriched from blood (not recorded which). The source is a woman aged 55-70 years who had recovered from COVID-19. The CDR3 here is CASSIRDRDDYGYTF. The CDR3, as DNA: TGTGCCAGTAGTATTCGGGACAGGGATGACTATGGCTACACCTTC.